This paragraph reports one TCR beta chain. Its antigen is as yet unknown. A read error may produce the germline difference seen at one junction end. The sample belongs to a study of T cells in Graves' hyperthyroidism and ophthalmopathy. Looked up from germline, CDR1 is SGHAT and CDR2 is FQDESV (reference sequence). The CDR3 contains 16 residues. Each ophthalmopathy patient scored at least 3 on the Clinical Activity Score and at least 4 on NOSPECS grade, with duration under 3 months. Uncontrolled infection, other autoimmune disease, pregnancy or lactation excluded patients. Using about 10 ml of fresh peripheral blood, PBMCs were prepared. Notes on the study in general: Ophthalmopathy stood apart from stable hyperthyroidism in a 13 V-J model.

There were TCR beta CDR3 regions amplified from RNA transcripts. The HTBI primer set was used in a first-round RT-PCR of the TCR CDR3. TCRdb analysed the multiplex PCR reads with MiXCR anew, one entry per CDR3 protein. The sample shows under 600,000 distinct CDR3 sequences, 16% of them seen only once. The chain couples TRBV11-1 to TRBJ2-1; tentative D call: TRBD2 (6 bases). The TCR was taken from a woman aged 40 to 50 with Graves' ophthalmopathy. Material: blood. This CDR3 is CAGSVGPGGFYNEQFF. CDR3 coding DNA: TGTGCCGGCAGCGTAGGACCCGGGGGATTCTACAATGAGCAGTTCTTC.